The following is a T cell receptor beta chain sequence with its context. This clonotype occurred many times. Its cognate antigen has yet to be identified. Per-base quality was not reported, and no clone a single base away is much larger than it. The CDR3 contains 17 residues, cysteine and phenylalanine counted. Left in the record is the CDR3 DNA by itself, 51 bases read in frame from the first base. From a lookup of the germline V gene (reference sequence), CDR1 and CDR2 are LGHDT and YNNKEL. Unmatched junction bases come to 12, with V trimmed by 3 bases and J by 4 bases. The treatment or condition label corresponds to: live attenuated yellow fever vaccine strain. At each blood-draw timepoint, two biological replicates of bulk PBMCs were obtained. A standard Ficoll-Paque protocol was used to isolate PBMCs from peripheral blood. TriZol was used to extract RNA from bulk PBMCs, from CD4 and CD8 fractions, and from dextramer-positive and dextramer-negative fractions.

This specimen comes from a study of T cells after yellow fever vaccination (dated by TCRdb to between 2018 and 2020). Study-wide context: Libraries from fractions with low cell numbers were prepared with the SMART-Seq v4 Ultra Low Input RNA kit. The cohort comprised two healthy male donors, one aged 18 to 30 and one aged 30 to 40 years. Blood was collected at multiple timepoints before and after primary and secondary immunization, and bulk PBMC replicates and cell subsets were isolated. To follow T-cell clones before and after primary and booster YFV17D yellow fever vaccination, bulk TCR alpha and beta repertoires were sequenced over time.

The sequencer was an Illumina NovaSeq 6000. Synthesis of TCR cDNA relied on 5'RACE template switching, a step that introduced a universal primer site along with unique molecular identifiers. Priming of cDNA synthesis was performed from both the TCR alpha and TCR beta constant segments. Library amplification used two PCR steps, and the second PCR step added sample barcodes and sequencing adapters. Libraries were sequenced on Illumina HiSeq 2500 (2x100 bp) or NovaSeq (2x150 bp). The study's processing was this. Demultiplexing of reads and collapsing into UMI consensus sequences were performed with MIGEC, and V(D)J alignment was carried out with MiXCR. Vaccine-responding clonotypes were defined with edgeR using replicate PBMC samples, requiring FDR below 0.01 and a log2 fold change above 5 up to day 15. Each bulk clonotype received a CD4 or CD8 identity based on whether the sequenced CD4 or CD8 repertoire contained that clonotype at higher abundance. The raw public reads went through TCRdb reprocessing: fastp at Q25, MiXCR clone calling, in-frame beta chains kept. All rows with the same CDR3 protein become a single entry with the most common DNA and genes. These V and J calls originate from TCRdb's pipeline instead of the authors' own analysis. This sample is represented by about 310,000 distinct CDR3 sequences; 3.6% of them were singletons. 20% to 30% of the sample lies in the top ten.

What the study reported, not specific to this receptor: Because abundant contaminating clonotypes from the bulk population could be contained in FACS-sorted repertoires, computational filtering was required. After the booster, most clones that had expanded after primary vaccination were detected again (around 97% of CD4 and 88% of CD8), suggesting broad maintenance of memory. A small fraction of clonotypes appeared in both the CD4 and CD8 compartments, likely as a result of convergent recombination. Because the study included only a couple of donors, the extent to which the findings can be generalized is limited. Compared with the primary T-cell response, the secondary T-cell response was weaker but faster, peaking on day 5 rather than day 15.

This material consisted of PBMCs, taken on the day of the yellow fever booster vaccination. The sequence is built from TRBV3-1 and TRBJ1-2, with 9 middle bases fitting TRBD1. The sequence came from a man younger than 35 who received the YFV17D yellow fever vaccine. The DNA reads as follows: TGTGCCAGCAGCCACTGGGCACAGGGGGCGCAGATCTATGGCTACACCTTC. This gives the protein CASSHWAQGAQIYGYTF.